These 23 T cell receptor beta chains came from one sample sequenced in a study of Graves' ophthalmopathy and Graves' hyperthyroidism. Using RNA transcripts, the TCR beta CDR3 regions were amplified. A first-round RT-PCR used HTBI primers, followed by a second-round multiplex PCR. Each CDR3 protein is one row after TCRdb ran MiXCR on the multiplex PCR reads. There are almost 400,000 distinct CDR3 sequences in the sample; approximately 20% occur only once, and roughly 1.4% lies in the top ten. The sequenced sample consisted of peripheral blood. Every receptor here comes from a woman aged 18-29 years with Graves' ophthalmopathy.

This clonotype occurred many times. J is TRBJ1-1 and V is TRBV30, with D hard to call. From germline, CDR1 is GTSNPN and CDR2 SVGIG (reference sequence). This CDR3 region has 17 residues. The germline V and J ends were trimmed by 0 bases and 0 bases, with 17 bases remaining between them. The CDR3 loop reads CAWSVLGRTTVNTEAFF. CDR3 DNA: TGTGCCTGGAGTGTACTCGGGCGGACCACCGTGAACACTGAAGCTTTCTTT.

This clonotype has ten or more counts. The chain couples TRBV27 to TRBJ2-7, with D unclear. Germline CDR1 MNHEY, CDR2 SMNVEV (reference sequence). The CDR3 runs to 12 residues. V lost 3 bases and J lost 12, with 15 bases in between. CDR3 protein: CASSFRQSNLYF. The CDR3 nucleotides are TGTGCCAGCAGTTTCAGGCAGTCTAATCTGTACTTC.

This clonotype has at least ten counts. This chain uses TRBV20-1 with TRBJ2-7; TRBD1 matches at 7 bases. CDR3 length: 12 amino acids. V was clipped by 6 bases and J by 5 bases; unmatched bases: 7. Per germline, CDR1 DFQATT and CDR2 SNEGSKA (reference sequence). CDR3 nucleotides: TGCAGTGCCCCGCGACAGGGAGACGAGCAGTACTTC. This gives the protein CSAPRQGDEQYF.

Ten or more counts support this clonotype. V is TRBV4-2 and J is TRBJ2-2; 15 bases are a match to TRBD2. This CDR3 is built from 19 residues. The V and J ends lost 6 bases and 6 bases, in that order; junction bases with no gene match: 14. CDR1 and CDR2 from the germline V gene are LGHNA and YNFKEQ. The CDR3 DNA reads as TGTGCCAGCAGTTACCACCGGACTAGCGGGAGGGCCTCGGCCGGGGAGCTGTTTTTT. The encoded protein is CASSYHRTSGRASAGELFF.

At least ten counts were recorded for this clonotype. The chain couples TRBV20-1 to TRBJ2-7, with TRBD2 matching over 9 bases. CDR3 size: 15 residues. Germline lookup yields CDR1 DFQATT and CDR2 SNEGSKA (reference sequence). With 4 bases clipped from V and 7 bases from J, the junction kept 14 bases outside the gene matches. CDR3 region: CSAIHPGAGGREQYF. CDR3 sequence (DNA): TGCAGTGCTATCCACCCAGGGGCGGGGGGGCGTGAGCAGTACTTC.

Ten or more counts support this clonotype. The chain recombines TRBV27 with TRBJ2-7; D is perhaps TRBD2 (6 bases). This CDR3 region has 13 residues. V was trimmed by 5 bases and J by 5 bases, leaving 13 bases between them. Per germline, CDR1 MNHEY and CDR2 SMNVEV (reference sequence). The CDR3 region has the DNA TGTGCCAGCAGTCTGGGGACTTCCCACGAGCAGTACTTC. Protein sequence: CASSLGTSHEQYF.

This clonotype appeared many times. The chain carries TRBV28 and TRBJ2-5; D perhaps matches TRBD1 (5 bases). The CDR3 contains 12 residues. Trimming removed 3 bases from V and 13 bases from J, with 15 bases in between. Germline loops: CDR1 MDHEN, CDR2 SYDVKM. The CDR3 region has the DNA TGTGCCAGCAGTTTCCCAAGGGGCTCTCCGTACTTC. As protein: CASSFPRGSPYF.

This clonotype has only a few counts. The junction does not match germline at one end; this may be a read error. This sequence joins TRBV16 and TRBJ1-1, with unresolved D. The CDR3 has 17 residues. Per germline, CDR1 KGHSY and CDR2 FQNENV. CDR3 region: CAGSQFRVFGPNTEAFF. DNA of the CDR3: TGTGCCGGCAGCCAATTCCGGGTCTTTGGCCCGAACACTGAAGCTTTCTTT.

This clonotype was counted many times. This chain uses TRBV12-3 or TRBV12-4 with TRBJ1-1; D is uncertain. The ends were cut back, 3 bases at V and 6 bases at J, with 11 bases in the middle. The CDR3 is 13 amino acids. CDR3 protein: CASSFHAAPEAFF. CDR3 bases: TGTGCCAGCAGTTTCCATGCGGCGCCTGAAGCTTTCTTT.

This clonotype was seen at least ten times. This chain joins TRBV7-6 and TRBJ1-5, with 7 bases identical to TRBD1. Trimming removed 2 bases from V and 5 bases from J; junction bases left unmatched: 6. Germline lookup yields CDR1 SGHVS and CDR2 FNYEAQ. The CDR3 runs 15 residues. The CDR3 loop reads CASSLSRDRHQPQHF. In DNA, the CDR3 is TGTGCCAGCAGCTTATCGAGGGACAGACATCAGCCCCAGCATTTT.

About this clonotype itself: A read error may explain this, as a much larger clone is one base away. J is TRBJ2-5 and V is TRBV24-1; D not certain. Germline loops: CDR1 KGHDR, CDR2 SFDVKD. The CDR3 length is 12 residues. The DNA of the CDR3 is TGTGCCGCCAGTTCACGCGGTGGGACCCAGTACTTC. Translating gives CAASSRGGTQYF.

This clonotype has a count of ten or more. V usage is TRBV10-3 and J usage is TRBJ1-2; 8 bases fit TRBD1. Trimming took 2 bases from V and 6 from J; bases not matched to a gene: 8. The germline CDR1 and CDR2 sequences are ENHRY and SYGVKD. The CDR3 has 15 amino acids. The DNA for the CDR3 is TGTGCCATCAGTGAGGAAGCAGGGGGCTACGATGGCTACACCTTC. Protein: CAISEEAGGYDGYTF.

This clonotype was seen at least ten times. The chain has TRBV29-1 and TRBJ2-7; 10 nucleotides match TRBD2. The CDR3 covers 12 residues. The V gene's germline CDR1 is SQVTM and CDR2 ANQGSEA. With 6 bases clipped from V and 3 bases from J, the junction kept 2 bases outside the gene matches. CDR3 in DNA: TGCAGCGTGCCTAGCGGGAGCTACGAGCAGTACTTC. It is translated as CSVPSGSYEQYF.

This clonotype occurred many times. This chain joins TRBV5-1 and TRBJ1-1; tentatively, D is TRBD1 (6 bases). CDR1 SGHRS and CDR2 YFSETQ come from the germline V gene. The V and J ends lost 3 bases and 0 bases respectively, with 9 bases between them. The CDR3 runs to 14 residues. CDR3 sequence: CASSYGTLNTEAFF. CDR3 bases: TGCGCCAGCAGCTACGGGACACTGAACACTGAAGCTTTCTTT.

This rearrangement joins TRBV20-1 to TRBJ2-7, with TRBD2 identical over 10 bases. CDR1 is DFQATT, CDR2 SNEGSKA, per germline (reference sequence). The V gene end was trimmed by 0 bases and the J gene end by 8 bases; junction bases not matched to a gene: 4. This CDR3 has 13 residues. The CDR3 region is CSARDLSGRKQYF. The CDR3 DNA follows: TGCAGTGCTAGAGATCTTAGCGGGAGGAAGCAGTACTTC.

In this sample, this clonotype turned up many times. V and J are TRBV6-2 or TRBV6-3 and TRBJ2-5; D call uncertain. The germline V and J ends were trimmed by 5 bases and 4 bases, with 5 bases remaining between them. CDR3 size: 11 residues. Germline loops: CDR1 MNHEY, CDR2 SVGEGT. The CDR3 bases are TGTGCCAGCAGTAAGGGAGAGACCCAGTACTTC. Translating it yields CASSKGETQYF.

V gene TRBV9 combines with J gene TRBJ2-5; TRBD2 matches 8 bases. The CDR3 runs 16 residues. Per germline, CDR1 SGDLS and CDR2 YYNGEE. Trimming at V came to 4 bases and at J to 1 base, leaving 9 bases not matched to a gene. DNA for the CDR3: TGTGCCAGCAGCTACGAGGCTAGCGGGCTCCAAGAGACCCAGTACTTC. Amino acid sequence: CASSYEASGLQETQYF.

This clonotype came up many times. At one end the junction does not follow the germline gene, possibly because of a read error. The rearrangement joins TRBV20-1 to TRBJ2-5, with 12 bases aligning to TRBD2. The CDR3 loop spans 17 amino acids. CDR1 and CDR2 (germline): DFQATT, SNEGSKA (reference sequence). The CDR3 region is CSATIPIGLAGQGTQYF. DNA of the CDR3: TGCAGTGCTACCATACCTATCGGACTAGCGGGGCAAGGGACCCAGTACTTC.

This clonotype occurred many times. CDR3 sequence reads: CASIPDRGPSPLHF. CDR3 coding DNA: TGTGCCAGCATCCCCGACAGGGGGCCTTCACCCCTCCACTTT. The chain joins TRBV12-3 or TRBV12-4 to TRBJ1-6; 10 positions agree with TRBD1. The CDR3 has 14 residues. V lost 7 bases, J lost 9 bases, and 6 bases stayed unmatched.

This clonotype was observed at least ten times. V is TRBV6-1 and J is TRBJ2-2; 7 bases are shared with TRBD2. This CDR3 is 15 amino acids long. The V gene end was trimmed by 1 base and the J gene end by 4 bases; junction bases not matched to a gene: 3. CDR1 is MNHNS and CDR2 is SASEGT in the germline V gene. Here the CDR3 reads CASSEEPGGTGELFF. The CDR3 DNA follows: TGTGCCAGCAGTGAAGAGCCGGGGGGCACCGGGGAGCTGTTTTTT.

This chain joins TRBV2 and TRBJ2-6, with 7 bases lining up with TRBD2. Germline V gene data show CDR1 as SNHLY and CDR2 as FYNNEI. The junction had 13 bases not matched to a gene; V was cut back by 7 bases and J by 1 base. The CDR3 contains 18 residues. CDR3 nucleotide sequence: TGTGCCAGCATTCCGGGCGGGAGCCTCGGATCTGGGGCCAACGTCCTGACTTTC. Encoded protein: CASIPGGSLGSGANVLTF.

This clonotype occurred many times. This chain connects TRBV6-1 to TRBJ1-6; 10 positions match TRBD1. Germline lookup yields CDR1 MNHNS and CDR2 SASEGT. The CDR3 loop spans 15 amino acids. Losses at the gene ends were 6 bases for V and 3 bases for J; bases not matched to a gene: 2. CDR3 protein: CASRRTGGYNSPLHF. DNA of the CDR3: TGTGCCAGCAGACGGACAGGGGGCTATAATTCACCCCTCCACTTT.

This clonotype was observed at least ten times. The CDR3 sequence: CSAVSGPGTQYF. DNA for the CDR3: TGCAGTGCCGTGTCTGGCCCAGGGACCCAGTACTTC. V is TRBV20-1 and J is TRBJ2-5; D gene ambiguous. In germline, CDR1 is DFQATT, CDR2 SNEGSKA (reference sequence). This CDR3 comprises 12 residues. The V and J ends lost 6 bases and 7 bases respectively, with 15 bases between them.